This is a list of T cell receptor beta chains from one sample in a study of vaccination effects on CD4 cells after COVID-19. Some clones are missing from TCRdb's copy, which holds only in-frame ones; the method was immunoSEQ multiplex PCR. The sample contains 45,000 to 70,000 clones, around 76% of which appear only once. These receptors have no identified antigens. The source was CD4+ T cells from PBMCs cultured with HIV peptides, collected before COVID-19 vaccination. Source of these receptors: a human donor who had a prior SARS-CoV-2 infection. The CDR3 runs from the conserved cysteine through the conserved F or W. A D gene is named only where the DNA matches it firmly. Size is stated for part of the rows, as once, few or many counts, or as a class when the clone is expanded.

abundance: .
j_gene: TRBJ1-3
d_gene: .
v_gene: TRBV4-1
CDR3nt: TGCGCCAGCAGCCCAAGGGCAGGGACCCAGAACACCATATATTTT
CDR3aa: CASSPRAGTQNTIYF

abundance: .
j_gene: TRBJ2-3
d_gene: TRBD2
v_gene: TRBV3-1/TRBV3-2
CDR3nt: TGTGCCAGCAGCTCCCTTGGGGGGCGACTAGCGGGGGGGCATACTAGCACAGATACGCAGTATTTT
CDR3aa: CASSSLGGRLAGGHTSTDTQYF

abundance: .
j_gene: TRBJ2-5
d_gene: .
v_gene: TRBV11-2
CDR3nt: TGTGCCAGCAGCTTTAGCCCTCAAGAGACCCAGTACTTC
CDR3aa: CASSFSPQETQYF

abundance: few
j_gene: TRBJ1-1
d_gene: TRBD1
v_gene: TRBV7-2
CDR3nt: TGTGCCAGCAGCTCTAACAGGGGAAACACTGAAGCTTTCTTT
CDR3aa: CASSSNRGNTEAFF

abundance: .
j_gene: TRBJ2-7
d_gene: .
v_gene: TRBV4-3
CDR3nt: TGCGCCAGCAGCCAAGCGCCTCAGGGGTACGAGCAGTACTTC
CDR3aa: CASSQAPQGYEQYF

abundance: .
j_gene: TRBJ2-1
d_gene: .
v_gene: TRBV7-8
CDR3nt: TGTGCCAGCAGCTCCCTAACTCGGGACCCGACGTTCTTC
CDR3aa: CASSSLTRDPTFF

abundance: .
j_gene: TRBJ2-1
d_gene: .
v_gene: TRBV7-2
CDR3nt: TGTGCCAGCAGCTTCTATAGCCGGACCGGGTTCTTC
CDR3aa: CASSFYSRTGFF

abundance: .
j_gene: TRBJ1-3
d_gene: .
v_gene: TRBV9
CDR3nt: TGTGCCAGCAGCGATGGGGGTCAGGGGCCCTCTGGAAACACCATATATTTT
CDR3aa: CASSDGGQGPSGNTIYF

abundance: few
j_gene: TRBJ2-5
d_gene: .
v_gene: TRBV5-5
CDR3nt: TGTGCCAGCAGCTTCGTCCAACAAGAGACCCAGTACTTC
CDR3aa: CASSFVQQETQYF

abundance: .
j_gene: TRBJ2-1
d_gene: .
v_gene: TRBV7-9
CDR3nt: TGTGCCAGCAGACGGGACTACAATGAGCAGTTCTTC
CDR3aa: CASRRDYNEQFF